This entry is about one T cell receptor beta chain. The antigen remains unidentified. These data come from a study of T cell repertoires in cytomegalovirus infection. Study at large: An indication of both CMV infection and matching HLA type came from public TCR beta signatures. Whole-study results and caveats: Identification of carriers of CMV plus the relevant HLA was achieved through cumulative public TCR beta family frequency.

The CDR3 runs 14 residues. The germline V and J ends were trimmed by 4 bases and 0 bases, with 10 bases remaining between them. CDR1 is SGHKS and CDR2 is YYEKEE in the germline V gene (reference sequence). TCRdb recomputed calls from the reads with MiXCR, one row per CDR3 protein. The table records 150,000 or so distinct CDR3 sequences, 15% to 20% of them present only once. The chain links TRBV5-5 to TRBJ1-2, with a tentative D call TRBD1 (5 bases). This sequence originates from a human donor in good health (CMV status not recorded). Some clones in this sample may be carry-over from other donors' samples. The source material was CD8+ T cells from PBMCs. The DNA for the CDR3 is TGTGCCAGCAGCCCTGGACATTCTAACTATGGCTACACCTTC. Residues: CASSPGHSNYGYTF.